This T cell receptor (beta chain) was sequenced for a study of T cells in women clearing cervical HPV infection. Turning to this clone: The missing CDR3 end, 3 residues past where the read stops, is filled in from the germline J gene.

Data came from immunoSEQ multiplex PCR; TCRdb stores just in-frame clones and leaves some out. The data include tens of thousands of clones; the top ten clones carry under 8%. Trimming left V 2 bases short and J 0 bases short, with 8 bases between. This CDR3 region has 15 residues. Germline V gene lookup returns CDR1 MNHEY and CDR2 SMNVEV (reference sequence). This clonotype was obtained from a woman aged 18-69 years with a cervical HPV16 infection that either progressed to CIN3+ or cleared (not recorded which). What was sequenced was blood buffy coat. V gene TRBV27 combines with J gene TRBJ1-5; D might be TRBD1 (5 bases). The CDR3 DNA, read in part, is TGTGCCAGCAGTTTAGGGGGGGGTAGCAATCAGCCC. This codes for CASSLGGGSNQP. The CDR3 reads in full as CASSLGGGSNQPQHF.